One sample yielded the 28 T cell receptor beta chains listed below, sequenced in a study of cytomegalovirus exposure and HLA in healthy donors. Assay used: immunoSEQ multiplex PCR; TCRdb lists only in-frame clones, some missing. The table has under 400,000 clones, roughly 86% seen once. The source material was PBMCs. The receptors were sampled from a man aged 30 to 45 in good health and CMV-seronegative.

The V gene is TRBV5-1, the J gene TRBJ1-1; a possible D gene is TRBD1 (5 bases). The germline CDR1 and CDR2 sequences are SGHRS and YFSETQ. V lost 0 bases and J lost 6, with 12 bases in between. This CDR3 has 14 amino acids. CDR3 in DNA: TGCGCCAGCAGCTTGGGGGGCTTTGGGCCTGAAGCTTTCTTT. Translating it yields CASSLGGFGPEAFF.

The chain recombines TRBV30 with TRBJ1-3; D is undetermined. From germline, CDR1 is GTSNPN and CDR2 SVGIG (reference sequence). This CDR3 has 11 amino acids. Trimming removed 2 bases from V and 8 bases from J, with 7 bases in between. Here the CDR3 DNA reads TGTGCCTGGAGTCTCCGAGACACCATATATTTT. Translating gives CAWSLRDTIYF.

The gene calls are TRBV27 and TRBJ2-5, with TRBD1 identical over 8 bases. Germline lookup yields CDR1 MNHEY and CDR2 SMNVEV (reference sequence). The CDR3 spans 18 residues. V lost 6 bases, J lost 5 bases, and 20 bases stayed unmatched. CDR3 nucleotides: TGTGCCAGCAGCCGGTTGGCGCCAGGGGGCGCCTTCGGGGAGACCCAGTACTTC. Translated, it gives CASSRLAPGGAFGETQYF.

This clone was counted a single time. V usage is TRBV6-5 and J usage is TRBJ1-1, with 7 bases identical to TRBD1. With 4 bases clipped from V and 1 base from J, the junction kept 6 bases outside the gene matches. The CDR3 is made up of 15 amino acids. Germline assignment: CDR1 MNHEY and CDR2 SVGAGI. The CDR3 coding sequence is TGTGCCAGCAGTTCCCGACAGGGCCAGAACACTGAAGCTTTCTTT. Protein: CASSSRQGQNTEAFF.

The chain joins TRBV5-6 to TRBJ2-6; D is possibly TRBD2 (5 bases). In germline, CDR1 is SGHDT, CDR2 YYEEEE. Trimming pared 4 bases from V and 0 bases from J, leaving 20 bases between. The CDR3 is 19 amino acids. This chain's CDR3 is CASSPGVGRTVSGANVLTF. The CDR3 coding sequence is TGTGCCAGCAGCCCCGGGGTGGGCAGGACGGTCTCTGGGGCCAACGTCCTGACTTTC.

The chain links TRBV6-1 to TRBJ2-7; D is possibly TRBD2 (6 bases). The CDR3 totals 15 residues. The germline V gene has CDR1 MNHNS and CDR2 SASEGT. The V gene lost 6 bases and the J gene lost 0 bases, with 15 bases spanning the gap. The CDR3 nucleotides read TGTGCCAGCAGATTGGGCTGGGGGGACTCCTACGAGCAGTACTTC. Translated: CASRLGWGDSYEQYF.

This clone has a handful of counts. The rearrangement joins TRBV5-6 to TRBJ1-2; D call uncertain. The V gene's germline CDR1 is SGHDT and CDR2 YYEEEE. The ends were cut back, 4 bases at V and 8 bases at J, with 15 bases in the middle. The CDR3 has 13 residues. DNA of the CDR3: TGTGCCAGCAGCCCTCTCGGCGGGAAGGGCTACACCTTC. Its translation: CASSPLGGKGYTF.

A note on this clone: An end of the junction does not agree with germline; a read error may underlie this. This chain joins TRBV27 and TRBJ2-1; 7 bases are a match to TRBD1. Germline V gene sequence: CDR1 MNHEY, CDR2 SMNVEV (reference sequence). The CDR3 sequence is 17 residues long. The CDR3 region has the DNA TGTGCCAGCAGTTTACTGGTCCTAGGGGGCGCCTATAATGAGCAGTTCTTC. This sequence encodes CASSLLVLGGAYNEQFF.

V and J are TRBV9 and TRBJ1-6, with 7 bases lining up with TRBD1. Germline V CDR1 and CDR2: SGDLS, YYNGEE. CDR3 length: 17 residues. V gave up 4 bases and J gave up 6 bases; unmatched junction bases: 13. CDR3 DNA: TGTGCCAGCAGCCTCTCTCATAGACAGGGCCGTAATTCACCCCTCCACTTT. This translates into CASSLSHRQGRNSPLHF.

V gene TRBV28 combines with J gene TRBJ2-7; D may be TRBD2 (5 bases). The CDR3 spans 15 residues. Deletions cut 7 bases from V and 2 bases from J, with 18 bases between. Germline V CDR1 and CDR2: MDHEN, SYDVKM. The CDR3, as DNA: TGTGCCAGCACCCTCGGGATCACCAGAGCCTACGAGCAGTACTTC. It specifies CASTLGITRAYEQYF.

The chain recombines TRBV14 with TRBJ2-7; D is ambiguous. Germline CDR1 reads SGHDN; CDR2 reads FVKESK. V shed 4 bases and J shed 6 bases, with 13 bases lying between them. CDR3 length: 13 amino acids. The CDR3 protein is CASSLAPAAEQYF. Here the CDR3 DNA reads TGTGCCAGCAGCCTGGCCCCCGCTGCCGAGCAGTACTTC.

The chain joins TRBV9 to TRBJ2-1; TRBD1 aligns across 9 bases. Germline V gives CDR1 SGDLS, CDR2 YYNGEE. This CDR3 region has 17 residues. Germline trimming cut 4 bases from V and 5 bases from J; bases unmatched to any gene: 13. In DNA, the CDR3 is TGTGCCAGCAGCACACCCCACAGGGGGCCGGTTAACAATGAGCAGTTCTTC. Translating it yields CASSTPHRGPVNNEQFF.

V usage is TRBV7-9 and J usage is TRBJ1-1, with 7 bases lining up with TRBD1. Germline CDR1 and CDR2: SEHNR and FQNEAQ (reference sequence). The CDR3 runs to 15 residues. J gave up 3 bases and V 5 bases, and 9 bases lay outside the gene matches. The CDR3 sequence is CASSDYRGEDTEAFF. The CDR3 DNA follows: TGTGCCAGCAGCGACTACAGGGGCGAGGACACTGAAGCTTTCTTT.

The CDR3 sequence: CASSLGPGELAGNTEAFF. As DNA, the CDR3 is TGTGCCAGCAGCTTGGGTCCTGGGGAGTTGGCGGGGAACACTGAAGCTTTCTTT. This chain connects TRBV5-6 to TRBJ1-1; D gene unclear. The CDR3 covers 18 residues. V lost 0 bases and J 1 base, leaving 19 bases between the germline ends. CDR1 is SGHDT, CDR2 YYEEEE, per germline.

This chain links TRBV10-1 with TRBJ1-2; 7 bases agree with TRBD1. With 6 bases clipped from V and 8 bases from J, the junction kept 12 bases outside the gene matches. This CDR3 spans 14 amino acids. Germline CDR1 reads WNHNN; CDR2 reads SYGVQD (reference sequence). The CDR3 region is CASSATGRNSGYTF. CDR3 nucleotides: TGCGCCAGCAGCGCGACAGGGAGAAATAGCGGCTACACCTTC.

The chain recombines TRBV10-3 with TRBJ1-5, with 7 bases aligning to TRBD1. Trimming cost V 11 bases and J 2 bases; bases outside gene matches: 6. The CDR3 has 13 residues. Germline CDR1 ENHRY, CDR2 SYGVKD. CDR3 region: CAAGGTGNQPQHF. The CDR3 DNA is TGTGCCGCAGGGGGAACGGGCAATCAGCCCCAGCATTTT.

The J gene is TRBJ1-2, the V gene TRBV10-3; no reliable D call. V lost 0 bases, J lost 8 bases, and 10 bases lay in between. CDR1 is ENHRY, CDR2 SYGVKD, per germline. This CDR3 contains 13 residues. DNA for the CDR3: TGTGCCATCAGTGAGTCGCCCGGGAGCGGCTACACCTTC. Its translation is CAISESPGSGYTF.

The V call is TRBV5-1, the J call TRBJ1-2, with 7 bases fitting TRBD1. Unmatched junction bases numbered 14, after V lost 4 bases and J lost 8 bases. The CDR3 has 15 residues. Germline CDR1 and CDR2: SGHRS and YFSETQ. This CDR3 is CASSPGQALTGGYTF. The DNA for the CDR3 is TGCGCCAGCAGCCCCGGACAGGCCCTGACGGGGGGCTACACCTTC. Full variable domain (rest looked up from reference TRBV5-1 and TRBJ1-2): KAGVTQTPRYLIKTRGQQVTLSCSPISGHRSVSWYQQTPGQGLQFLFEYFSETQRNKGNFPGRFSGRQFSNSRSEMNVSTLELGDSALYLCASSPGQALTGGYTFGSGTRLTVV.

This rearrangement joins TRBV7-8 to TRBJ2-7; TRBD1 aligns across 10 bases. V shed 4 bases and J 4 bases; nucleotides not matched to a gene: 10. The germline V gene encodes CDR1 SGHVS and CDR2 FQNEAQ. There are 16 residues in the CDR3. The CDR3, as DNA: TGTGCCAGCAGCTCCGGATTTTTGGGACAGGGGTACGAGCAGTACTTC. Protein sequence: CASSSGFLGQGYEQYF.

V gene TRBV4-1 combines with J gene TRBJ2-6; TRBD1 aligns across 7 bases. The CDR3 loop spans 17 amino acids. CDR1 is MGHRA and CDR2 is YSYEKL in the germline V gene. V lost 3 bases, J lost 1 base, and 6 bases stayed unmatched. CDR3 region: CASSQGTDLSGANVLTF. The CDR3 DNA sequence: TGCGCCAGCAGCCAGGGGACAGACCTTTCTGGGGCCAACGTCCTGACTTTC.

The chain recombines TRBV7-9 with TRBJ1-5; D is unresolved. The length of the CDR3 is 12 residues. CDR1 is SEHNR and CDR2 is FQNEAQ in the germline V gene (reference sequence). Trimming took off 1 base at V and 7 bases at J, with 5 bases between the two ends. CDR3 nucleotide sequence: TGTGCCAGCAGCTTAGAGCGGCAGCCCCAGCATTTT. As protein: CASSLERQPQHF.

This chain links TRBV19 with TRBJ1-1; D is possibly TRBD1 (5 bases). Per germline, CDR1 LNHDA and CDR2 SQIVND (reference sequence). The CDR3 covers 13 residues. The V gene lost 6 bases and the J gene lost 1 base, with 9 bases spanning the gap. CDR3 nucleotide sequence: TGTGCCAGTAGCACCGACAGGAACACTGAAGCTTTCTTT. Translation: CASSTDRNTEAFF.

This clone showed up just once. The J gene is TRBJ1-6, the V gene TRBV5-6; the match to TRBD1 covers 10 bases. J gave up 2 bases and V 0 bases, and 5 bases lay outside the gene matches. Germline lookup yields CDR1 SGHDT and CDR2 YYEEEE. This CDR3 contains 18 residues. The CDR3 region is CASSLGQGAQTYNSPLHF. For the CDR3, the DNA is TGTGCCAGCAGCTTGGGACAGGGGGCGCAGACCTATAATTCACCCCTCCACTTT.

The V and J genes are TRBV7-6 and TRBJ2-5, with D tentatively TRBD1 (6 bases). The germline V gene has CDR1 SGHVS and CDR2 FNYEAQ. V lost 4 bases, J lost 1 base, and 13 bases lay in between. The CDR3 length is 15 residues. For the CDR3, the DNA is TGTGCCAGCAGCTCCTACCGGGACACCCAAGAGACCCAGTACTTC. Protein sequence: CASSSYRDTQETQYF.

The J gene is TRBJ1-3, the V gene TRBV4-1, with D possibly being TRBD1 (5 bases). This CDR3 contains 16 residues. V shed 0 bases and J shed 3 bases, with 12 bases lying between them. Germline V lookup: CDR1 MGHRA, CDR2 YSYEKL. The chain's CDR3 is CASSQDIGAGGNTIYF. The CDR3 DNA reads as TGCGCCAGCAGCCAAGATATAGGGGCTGGTGGAAACACCATATATTTT.

This chain links TRBV5-1 with TRBJ2-5, with 10 positions matching TRBD2. The V gene end was trimmed by 3 bases and the J gene end by 4 bases; junction bases not matched to a gene: 6. Germline CDR1 and CDR2: SGHRS and YFSETQ. This CDR3 spans 15 amino acids. DNA for the CDR3: TGCGCCAGCAGCTCGAGGACTAGCGGTAGAGAGACCCAGTACTTC. As protein: CASSSRTSGRETQYF.

The chain employs TRBV2 and TRBJ2-5; D not certain. Germline V gene lookup returns CDR1 SNHLY and CDR2 FYNNEI. The CDR3 runs to 15 residues. Trimming removed 3 bases from V and 0 bases from J, with 11 bases in between. CDR3 DNA: TGTGCCAGCAGTGAGCAGGCTTCGTACCAAGAGACCCAGTACTTC. Translation: CASSEQASYQETQYF.

This clone was seen a few times. In nucleotides, the CDR3 is TGTGCCAGCAATGCTTTAGCGGCCAATCAGCCCCAGCATTTT. Translation: CASNALAANQPQHF. The chain couples TRBV6-1 to TRBJ1-5; no clear D gene. Per germline, CDR1 MNHNS and CDR2 SASEGT. The CDR3 has 14 amino acids. The V gene lost 7 bases and the J gene lost 3 bases, with 13 bases spanning the gap.